The 9 T cell receptor beta chains listed next were all sequenced from one sample in a study of T cell responses to AZD1222 COVID-19 vaccine. TCRdb keeps only in-frame clones here, not all; method: immunoSEQ multiplex PCR. The sample holds around 140,000 clones, 92% seen once. The sequenced sample was peripheral blood, obtained 28 days after the second AZD1222 dose. These receptor sequences come from an adult who received the AZD1222 COVID-19 vaccine.

For this clone: One end of the junction fails to match germline, which may point to a read error. This chain uses TRBV7-2 with TRBJ1-2; no firm D call. The CDR3 has 15 amino acids. CDR1 SGHTA and CDR2 FQGNSA come from the germline V gene. CDR3 amino acids: CASSLRNLASYGHTF. The CDR3, as DNA: TGTGCCAGCAGCTTAAGGAATCTGGCCTCCTATGGCCACACCTTC.

The V call is TRBV7-9, the J call TRBJ2-1; TRBD2 matches at 9 bases. Germline V gene data show CDR1 as SEHNR and CDR2 as FQNEAQ (reference sequence). The CDR3 contains 15 residues. The junction had 6 bases not matched to a gene; V was cut back by 1 base and J by 8 bases. The CDR3: CASSLDLAGFYEQFF. For the CDR3, the DNA is TGTGCCAGCAGCTTAGACCTAGCGGGATTCTATGAGCAGTTCTTC.

J is TRBJ2-7 and V is TRBV13; D is unclear. Trimming removed 4 bases at V and 0 bases at J, with 16 bases between. The CDR3 is 16 residues long. Germline lookup yields CDR1 PRHDT and CDR2 FYEKMQ (reference sequence). The CDR3, as DNA: TGTGCCAGCAGCTCCTTTAGGGAAGTCGACTCCTACGAGCAGTACTTC. It codes for CASSSFREVDSYEQYF.

The rearrangement uses TRBV7-2 and TRBJ1-2, with D unresolved. CDR3 size: 15 residues. Per the germline V gene, CDR1 is SGHTA and CDR2 is FQGNSA. Trimming stripped 1 base from V and 0 bases from J, with 9 bases between. CDR3 sequence: CASSLVSRTNYGYTF. Here the CDR3 DNA reads TGTGCCAGCAGCTTAGTATCCAGGACTAACTATGGCTACACCTTC.

This chain links TRBV6-5 with TRBJ2-7; TRBD1 matches at 9 bases. J lost 2 bases, V lost 7 bases, and 6 bases had no gene match. Per germline, CDR1 MNHEY and CDR2 SVGAGI. This CDR3 is built from 14 residues. The CDR3 here is CASKWGQGAYEQYF. The CDR3, as DNA: TGTGCCAGCAAATGGGGACAGGGAGCCTACGAGCAGTACTTC.

The genes are TRBV5-5 and TRBJ2-3; TRBD2 agrees at 8 bases. CDR1 is SGHKS, CDR2 YYEKEE, per germline (reference sequence). The CDR3 length is 17 residues. Losses at the gene ends were 2 bases for V and 0 bases for J; bases not matched to a gene: 8. The DNA of the CDR3 is TGTGCCAGCAGCTTATCCTTGACTAGCGCTAGCACAGATACGCAGTATTTT. Its translation: CASSLSLTSASTDTQYF. The whole variable domain, remainder taken from reference TRBV5-5 and TRBJ2-3, is DAGVTQSPTHLIKTRGQQVTLRCSPISGHKSVSWYQQVLGQGPQFIFQYYEKEERGRGNFPDRFSARQFPNYSSELNVNALLLGDSALYLCASSLSLTSASTDTQYFGPGTRLTVL.

The chain employs TRBV7-2 and TRBJ2-3, with TRBD2 identical over 12 bases. CDR1 is SGHTA, CDR2 FQGNSA, per germline. V gave up 10 bases and J gave up 5 bases; unmatched junction bases: 10. CDR3 length: 15 amino acids. CDR3 residues: CATSSGRAWGDTQYF. DNA for the CDR3: TGTGCCACTTCTAGCGGGAGGGCCTGGGGAGATACGCAGTATTTT.

The chain links TRBV7-3 to TRBJ2-7; 8 nucleotides align to TRBD1. CDR1 is SGHTA, CDR2 FQGTGA, per germline. V was clipped by 5 bases and J by 5 bases; unmatched bases: 11. This CDR3 has 15 residues. CDR3 amino acids: CASSPAGRGPHEQYF. CDR3 coding DNA: TGTGCCAGCAGCCCCGCGGGCAGGGGGCCCCACGAGCAGTACTTC.

The V call is TRBV24-1, the J call TRBJ2-1; D unresolved. The V end lost 4 bases, the J end lost 0 bases, and 12 bases lay between the germline ends. The germline V gene encodes CDR1 KGHDR and CDR2 SFDVKD. The CDR3 covers 16 residues. DNA for the CDR3: TGTGCCACCAGTGACCTGGGAACGAGCTCCTACAATGAGCAGTTCTTC. This translates into CATSDLGTSSYNEQFF.